These 3 T cell receptor beta chains share one sample of origin, sequenced in a study of CD8 T cells in ankylosing spondylitis. Study-wide results and caveats: Seemingly characteristic of ankylosing spondylitis blood was a TCR beta motif consisting of 7 or 8 highly homologous variants.

Each CDR3 protein is one row after TCRdb ran MiXCR on the 5' RACE reads. The sample holds around 770,000 distinct CDR3 sequences, under 20% seen once. Their antigen targets remain unknown. The sequencing sample was made of blood, either unsorted or a sorted T cell fraction (not recorded which). The source is a male donor with ankylosing spondylitis.

The rearrangement joins TRBV11-2 to TRBJ2-1; D is undetermined. The CDR3 has 13 residues. V lost 2 bases, J lost 5 bases, and 7 bases lay in between. Germline CDR1 SGHAT, CDR2 FQNNGV. The CDR3 region has the DNA TGTGCCAGCAGCTTAAGGAGAAACAATGAGCAGTTCTTC. Encoded protein: CASSLRRNNEQFF.

The chain couples TRBV20-1 to TRBJ1-2; no definite D call. The CDR3 contains 14 residues. The ends were cut back, 6 bases at V and 5 bases at J, with 19 bases in the middle. Germline V CDR1 and CDR2: DFQATT, SNEGSKA (reference sequence). CDR3 nucleotide sequence: TGCAGTGCCTCACCCGGGAGGGAATTGTATGGCTACACCTTC. Translated, it gives CSASPGRELYGYTF.

The chain links TRBV20-1 to TRBJ2-3, with D maybe TRBD1 (6 bases). Germline V gives CDR1 DFQATT, CDR2 SNEGSKA (reference sequence). Trimming shortened V by 6 bases and J by 3 bases, and 16 bases separated the two germline ends. The CDR3 is 14 residues long. CDR3 residues: CSAGADGPTDTQYF. CDR3 DNA: TGCAGTGCGGGGGCGGACGGGCCGACAGATACGCAGTATTTT.